The 15 T cell receptor beta chains reported below all come from one sample, sequenced in a study of T cell changes during pregnancy in multiple sclerosis. Some clones are missing from TCRdb's copy, which holds only in-frame ones; the method was immunoSEQ multiplex PCR. The sample has about 40,000 clones, 88% seen once. Sequenced here: peripheral blood, sampled in the first trimester of pregnancy. The receptor set was obtained from a female donor in good health, enrolled as a control in a pregnancy study.

The chain employs TRBV18 and TRBJ2-7, with TRBD1 matching over 12 bases. The ends lost 5 bases at V and 3 bases at J; junction bases unmatched: 5. This CDR3 comprises 15 residues. The V gene's germline CDR1 is KGHSH and CDR2 LQKENI. CDR3 protein: CASSVGTGGHYEQYF. The DNA of the CDR3 is TGTGCCAGCTCAGTGGGGACAGGGGGCCACTACGAGCAGTACTTC.

The chain is built from TRBV7-3 and TRBJ1-2; 7 bases are a match to TRBD1. The V segment lost 10 bases and the J segment 3 bases; nucleotides outside the gene matches: 8. The length of the CDR3 is 13 residues. Germline V gene data show CDR1 as SGHTA and CDR2 as FQGTGA. CDR3 sequence: CAILDGQDYGYTF. The DNA for the CDR3 is TGTGCCATACTAGATGGACAGGACTATGGCTACACCTTC.

V usage is TRBV9 and J usage is TRBJ1-2, with 8 bases matching TRBD1. The CDR3 is 14 residues long. Germline V gene data show CDR1 as SGDLS and CDR2 as YYNGEE. Germline trimming cut 7 bases from V and 8 bases from J; bases unmatched to any gene: 13. CDR3 residues: CASGADRDLGGYTF. The CDR3 nucleotides are TGTGCCAGCGGGGCGGACAGGGATCTTGGGGGCTACACCTTC.

This chain links TRBV6-5 with TRBJ2-1; 9 nucleotides agree with TRBD1. The CDR3 length is 15 residues. Per the germline V gene, CDR1 is MNHEY and CDR2 is SVGAGI. V lost 5 bases and J lost 6; bases outside the gene matches: 8. This chain's CDR3 is CASSTYRGQVNEQFF. CDR3 nucleotide sequence: TGTGCCAGCAGTACCTACAGGGGGCAGGTCAATGAGCAGTTCTTC.

The J gene is TRBJ2-4, the V gene TRBV5-4, with TRBD2 matching 8 bases. Germline assignment: CDR1 SGHNT and CDR2 YYREEE (reference sequence). The CDR3 spans 16 residues. The V segment lost 4 bases and the J segment 2 bases; nucleotides outside the gene matches: 8. For the CDR3, the DNA is TGTGCCAGCAGCCCGCGGGAGGCCGGGTCCAAAAACATTCAGTACTTC. Translated, it gives CASSPREAGSKNIQYF. The variable domain in full, with the rest retrieved from reference TRBV5-4 and TRBJ2-4, is ETGVTQSPTHLIKTRGQQVTLRCSSQSGHNTVSWYQQALGQGPQFIFQYYREEENGRGNFPPRFSGLQFPNYSSELNVNALELDDSALYLCASSPREAGSKNIQYFGAGTRLSVL.

The chain employs TRBV5-1 and TRBJ2-2; 7 bases map to TRBD1. CDR1 is SGHRS and CDR2 is YFSETQ in the germline V gene. The CDR3 consists of 15 residues. V lost 3 bases to trimming and J lost 2 bases; unmatched junction nucleotides: 4. In nucleotides, the CDR3 is TGCGCCAGCAGCTCGGGGACAGTCAACACCGGGGAGCTGTTTTTT. Protein product: CASSSGTVNTGELFF.

V and J are TRBV6-5 and TRBJ1-1; a possible D gene is TRBD1 (5 bases). CDR1 and CDR2 (germline): MNHEY, SVGAGI. The CDR3 is 15 residues long. V was shortened by 6 bases and J by 2 bases, with 16 bases between the two germline ends. The CDR3 nucleotides are TGTGCCAGCAGCGAACCGGGACTCCCCAACACTGAAGCTTTCTTT. It specifies CASSEPGLPNTEAFF.

This clone was seen a few times. This chain uses TRBV7-9 with TRBJ1-1; perhaps TRBD1 as D (5 bases). V was pared by 5 bases and J by 10 bases, with 20 bases between. The germline CDR1 and CDR2 sequences are SEHNR and FQNEAQ (reference sequence). This CDR3 is 14 amino acids long. CDR3 in amino acids: CASSPRQGSLGAFF. CDR3 in DNA: TGTGCCAGCAGCCCTCGGCAGGGATCTTTGGGAGCTTTCTTT.

The V and J genes are TRBV7-2 and TRBJ1-2; the D gene is possibly TRBD1 (6 bases). Germline V gene lookup returns CDR1 SGHTA and CDR2 FQGNSA. This CDR3 region has 13 residues. With 6 bases removed from V and 6 bases from J, the gap between germline ends came to 14 bases. CDR3 amino acids: CASSLQGFNGYTF. The CDR3 DNA reads as TGTGCCAGCAGTCTACAGGGTTTTAATGGCTACACCTTC.

The rearrangement uses TRBV4-3 and TRBJ1-3; D is uncertain. The germline V and J ends were trimmed by 0 bases and 0 bases, with 6 bases remaining between them. The CDR3 length is 15 residues. Germline values: CDR1 LGHNA, CDR2 YSLEER. CDR3 sequence reads: CASSQDRNSGNTIYF. The CDR3 DNA sequence: TGCGCCAGCAGCCAAGACAGGAACTCTGGAAACACCATATATTTT.

The chain employs TRBV11-2 and TRBJ2-2; D may be TRBD1 (5 bases). V lost 3 bases and J 4 bases, leaving 12 bases between the germline ends. Germline values: CDR1 SGHAT, CDR2 FQNNGV. The CDR3 runs to 15 residues. Here the CDR3 reads CASSLGLYSTGELFF. The DNA for the CDR3 is TGTGCCAGCAGCTTGGGGCTATATTCCACCGGGGAGCTGTTTTTT.

The rearrangement joins TRBV6-6 to TRBJ2-7; 8 nucleotides align to TRBD1. Germline loops: CDR1 MNHNY, CDR2 SVGAGI (reference sequence). After removal of 8 bases from V and 0 bases from J, the junction contained 12 bases not matched to a gene. There are 16 residues in the CDR3. The CDR3 spells CASLTGDRRTSYEQYF. The CDR3 DNA follows: TGTGCCAGCCTAACCGGGGACAGGAGGACCTCCTACGAGCAGTACTTC.

This chain joins TRBV25-1 and TRBJ1-1; D gene ambiguous. Germline V gives CDR1 MGHDK, CDR2 SYGVNS. Trimming stripped 4 bases from V and 2 bases from J, with 5 bases between. CDR3 length equals 12 residues. The CDR3, as DNA: TGTGCCAGCAGTGTACTCAACACTGAAGCTTTCTTT. It specifies CASSVLNTEAFF. Complete variable domain (other parts from reference TRBV25-1 and TRBJ1-1): EADIYQTPRYLVIGTGKKITLECSQTMGHDKMYWYQQDPGMELHLIHYSYGVNSTEKGDLSSESTVSRIRTEHFPLTLESARPSHTSQYLCASSVLNTEAFFGQGTRLTVV.

In its sample, this clone was seen once. The chain couples TRBV15 to TRBJ1-5; no clear D gene. Germline CDR1 LNHNV, CDR2 YYDKDF (reference sequence). The length of the CDR3 is 15 residues. The V end lost 0 bases, the J end lost 2 bases, and 8 bases lay between the germline ends. CDR3: CATSRDQSGNQPQHF. The CDR3 region has the DNA TGTGCCACCAGCAGAGATCAATCAGGCAATCAGCCCCAGCATTTT. The full variable domain, its missing parts supplied by reference TRBV15 and TRBJ1-5, is DAMVIQNPRYQVTQFGKPVTLSCSQTLNHNVMYWYQQKSSQAPKLLFHYYDKDFNNEADTPDNFQSRRPNTSFCFLDIRSPGLGDTAMYLCATSRDQSGNQPQHFGDGTRLSIL.

This chain connects TRBV27 to TRBJ1-6, with D maybe TRBD1 (5 bases). The germline gives CDR1 MNHEY, CDR2 SMNVEV (reference sequence). V dropped 3 bases and J dropped 6 bases, with 9 bases sitting between them. CDR3 size: 14 residues. The CDR3 is CASSFRQSNSPLHF. The CDR3 nucleotides read TGTGCCAGCAGTTTCCGACAGTCTAATTCACCCCTCCACTTT.